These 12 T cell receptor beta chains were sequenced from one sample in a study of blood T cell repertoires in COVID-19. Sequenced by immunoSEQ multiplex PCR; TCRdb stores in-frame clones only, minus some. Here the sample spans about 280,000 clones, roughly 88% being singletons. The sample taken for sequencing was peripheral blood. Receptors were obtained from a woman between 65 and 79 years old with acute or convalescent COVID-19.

CDR3 loop: CASSVSTDTQYF. The CDR3 nucleotides are TGTGCCAGTTCGGTTAGCACAGATACGCAGTATTTT. This chain joins TRBV19 and TRBJ2-3; D unclear. Between the trimmed V and J ends, which lost 8 bases and 0 bases, there was a span of 6 bases. This CDR3 spans 12 amino acids. Germline V CDR1 and CDR2: LNHDA, SQIVND (reference sequence).

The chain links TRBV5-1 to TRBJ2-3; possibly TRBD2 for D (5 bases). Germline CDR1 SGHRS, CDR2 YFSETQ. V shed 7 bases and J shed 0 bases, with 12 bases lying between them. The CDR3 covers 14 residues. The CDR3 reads CASSGGFSTDTQYF. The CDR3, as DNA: TGCGCCAGCTCCGGCGGGTTTAGCACAGATACGCAGTATTTT.

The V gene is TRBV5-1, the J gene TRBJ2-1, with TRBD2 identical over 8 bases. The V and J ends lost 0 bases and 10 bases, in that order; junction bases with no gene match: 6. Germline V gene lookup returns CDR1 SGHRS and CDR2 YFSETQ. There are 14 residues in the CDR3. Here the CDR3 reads CASSLVRGGGEQFF. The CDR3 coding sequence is TGCGCCAGCAGCTTGGTCCGGGGGGGCGGAGAGCAGTTCTTC.

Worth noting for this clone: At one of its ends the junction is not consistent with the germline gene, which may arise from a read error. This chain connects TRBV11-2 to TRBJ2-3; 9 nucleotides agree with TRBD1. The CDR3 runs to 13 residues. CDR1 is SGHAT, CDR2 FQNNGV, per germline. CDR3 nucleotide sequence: TGTGCCAGCAGCCCGAACTGGGACAGGGTACAGAATTTT. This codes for CASSPNWDRVQNF. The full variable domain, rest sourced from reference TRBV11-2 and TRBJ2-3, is EAGVAQSPRYKIIEKRQSVAFWCNPISGHATLYWYQQILGQGPKLLIQFQNNGVVDDSQLPKDRFSAERLKGVDSTLKIQPAKLEDSAVYLCASSPNWDRVQNFGPGTRLTVL.

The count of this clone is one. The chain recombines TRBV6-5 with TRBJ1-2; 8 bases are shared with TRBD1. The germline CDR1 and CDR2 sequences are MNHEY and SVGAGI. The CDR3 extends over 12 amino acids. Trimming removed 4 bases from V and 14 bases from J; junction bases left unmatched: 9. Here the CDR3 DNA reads TGTGCCAGCAGTTCCAGGACAGGGAAGAAAACCTTC. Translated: CASSSRTGKKTF.

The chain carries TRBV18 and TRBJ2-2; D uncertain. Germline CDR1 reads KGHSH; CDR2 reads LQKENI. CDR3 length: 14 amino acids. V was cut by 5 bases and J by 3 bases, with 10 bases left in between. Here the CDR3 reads CASSEQHDTGELFF. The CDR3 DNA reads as TGTGCCAGCTCAGAACAACATGACACCGGGGAGCTGTTTTTT. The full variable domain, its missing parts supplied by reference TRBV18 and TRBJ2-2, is NAGVMQNPRHLVRRRGQEARLRCSPMKGHSHVYWYRQLPEEGLKFMVYLQKENIIDESGMPKERFSAEFPKEGPSILRIQQVVRGDSAAYFCASSEQHDTGELFFGEGSRLTVL.

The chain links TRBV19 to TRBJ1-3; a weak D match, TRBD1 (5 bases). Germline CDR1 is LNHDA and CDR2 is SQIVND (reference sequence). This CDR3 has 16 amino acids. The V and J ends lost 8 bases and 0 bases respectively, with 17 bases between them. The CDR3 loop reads CASRSSGGRSGNTIYF. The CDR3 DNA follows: TGTGCCAGTCGTAGTTCCGGGGGACGCTCTGGAAACACCATATATTTT.

CDR3 nucleotide sequence: TGTGCCACCGCCTCCGGGACACCTCAAGAGACCCAGTACTTC. Translated, it gives CATASGTPQETQYF. The chain recombines TRBV10-3 with TRBJ2-5; possible D gene TRBD1, 6 bases. V lost 10 bases and J 2 bases, leaving 17 bases between the germline ends. This CDR3 comprises 14 residues. CDR1 ENHRY and CDR2 SYGVKD come from the germline V gene.

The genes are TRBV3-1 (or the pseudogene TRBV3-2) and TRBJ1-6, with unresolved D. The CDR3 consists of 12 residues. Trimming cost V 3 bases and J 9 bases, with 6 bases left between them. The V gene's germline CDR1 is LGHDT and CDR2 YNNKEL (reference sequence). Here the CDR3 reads CASSQVSSPLHF. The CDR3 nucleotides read TGTGCCAGCAGCCAGGTCAGTTCACCCCTCCACTTT.

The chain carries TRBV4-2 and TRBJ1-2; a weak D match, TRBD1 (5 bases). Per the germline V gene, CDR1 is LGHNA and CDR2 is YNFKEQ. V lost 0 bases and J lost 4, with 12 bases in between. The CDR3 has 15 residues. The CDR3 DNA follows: TGTGCCAGCAGCCAAGACGGGACTAAGGCCTATGGCTACACCTTC. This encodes CASSQDGTKAYGYTF.

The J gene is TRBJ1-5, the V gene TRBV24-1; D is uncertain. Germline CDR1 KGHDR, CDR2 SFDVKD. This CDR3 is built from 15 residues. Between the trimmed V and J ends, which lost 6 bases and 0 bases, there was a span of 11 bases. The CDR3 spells CATSHRGPSNQPQHF. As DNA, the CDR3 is TGTGCCACCAGTCACAGAGGGCCTAGCAATCAGCCCCAGCATTTT.

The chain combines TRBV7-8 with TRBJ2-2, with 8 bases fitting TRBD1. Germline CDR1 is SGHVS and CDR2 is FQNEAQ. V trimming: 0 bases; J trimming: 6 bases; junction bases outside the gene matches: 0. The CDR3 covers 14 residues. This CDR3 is CASSLAQGAGELFF. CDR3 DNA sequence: TGTGCCAGCAGCTTAGCACAGGGGGCCGGGGAGCTGTTTTTT.